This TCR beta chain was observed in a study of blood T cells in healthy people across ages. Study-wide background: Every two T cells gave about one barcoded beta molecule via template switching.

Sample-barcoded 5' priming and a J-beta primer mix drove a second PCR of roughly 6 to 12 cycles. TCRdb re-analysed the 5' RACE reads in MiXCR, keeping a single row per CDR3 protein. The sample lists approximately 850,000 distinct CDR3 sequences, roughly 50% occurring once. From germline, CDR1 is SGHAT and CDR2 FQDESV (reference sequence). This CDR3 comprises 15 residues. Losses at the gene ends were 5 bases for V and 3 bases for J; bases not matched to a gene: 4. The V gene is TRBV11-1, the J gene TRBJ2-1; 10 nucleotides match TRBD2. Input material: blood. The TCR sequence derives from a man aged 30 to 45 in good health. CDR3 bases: TGTGCCAGCAGCCAGCTAGCGGGGGTCTACAATGAGCAGTTCTTC. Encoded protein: CASSQLAGVYNEQFF.